The entry that follows covers one TCR beta chain sequence. Its target antigen remains unknown. Per-nucleotide qualities are absent, and no much larger clonotype sits a single base away. The TCR beta CDR3 regions were amplified from the RNA transcripts. For the first round of RT-PCR on the TCR CDR3, the HTBI primer set was used together with the Qiagen OneStep RT-PCR kit. Libraries were constructed in a second round of multiplex PCR, after which size selection and purification were carried out. Sequencing of the libraries was done on an Illumina HiSeq2000 using paired-end 100 bp reads. Under the source paper's analysis protocol: SOAPnuke was used to process the raw data, throwing out any read that contained adapters or uncalled bases, had a mean Phred below 15, or lacked an exact constant-primer or identifier match. COPE v1.2.5 was used to merge the high-quality paired reads, and each unique nucleotide sequence was defined as a clonotype. MiTCR v1.1 was used to align clonotypes to the IMGT TRBV, TRBD and TRBJ reference segments. Only V-J combinations with frequency above 0.0001, covering 99% to 99.2% of repertoires, were analysed. The TCS score was defined as F50 (clonal expansion) divided by E x V (chaos), with BLOSUM62-based TCRdist calculated between CDR3 peptides within each V-J. Welch's t-statistics and random forest reduced around 550 V-J features to 13, which were used in a naive Bayes classifier (R e1071). TCRdb applied fastp at Q25 and MiXCR to the public reads, then kept only in-frame beta chains. Identical CDR3 proteins give one entry, which carries the most common genes and DNA. These V and J calls rely on TCRdb rather than the paper's analysis. In all, the sample holds roughly 600,000 distinct CDR3 sequences, and about 15% of those were seen once. Clones ranked in the top ten supply 12% of the sample.

This entry belongs to a study of T cells in Graves' hyperthyroidism and ophthalmopathy (dated by TCRdb to between 2018 and 2021). About the study as a whole: Peripheral blood samples were taken at the time of initial diagnosis, prior to any treatment. To identify distinguishing TCR V-J signatures, a discovery cohort of 90 to 100 patients was used, comprising 43 with Graves' ophthalmopathy and 57 with stable Graves' hyperthyroidism. Whether ophthalmopathy could be predicted prospectively was tested in an independent validation cohort made up of some 20 hyperthyroidism patients plus 17 patients who later progressed to ophthalmopathy. For training and testing, the approximately 92 patients in the discovery cohort were randomly divided in a 7:3 ratio. In addition, the study compared T-cell repertoires in thyroid tissue and in blood from six Graves' hyperthyroidism patients. After blood sampling, hyperthyroidism patients were treated with methimazole at a starting dose of 30 mg daily, and ophthalmopathy patients were treated with high-dose intravenous methylprednisolone. TCR Vbeta CDR3 sequencing of fewer than 150 peripheral blood samples (43 ophthalmopathy, 75 hyperthyroidism and about 17 progressor patients) is reported in the paper. Points the paper makes about the study in general: Most expanded thyroid clonotypes (frequency above 0.001) were also detected in blood, suggesting blood repertoires may reflect thyroid immune responses. In validation, the model predicted progression to ophthalmopathy a median of 6.5 months before onset, with roughly 71% sensitivity and nearly 75% specificity. Sample size was not statistically predetermined, and blinding of investigators to group allocation was not performed. Ophthalmopathy was separated from stable hyperthyroidism by a 13 V-J signature model, with about 86% sensitivity and about 84% specificity obtained in cross-validation and 80%/75% obtained in testing.

Relative to germline, V is missing 1 base and J is missing 5 bases, with 3 bases of the junction outside any gene match. Based on the germline V gene, the CDR1 and CDR2 sequences are SGHAT and FQNNGV. The CDR3 starts with the cysteine, ends with the phenylalanine, and has 15 residues. Of all the DNA, just the CDR3 is kept, 45 bases in frame from base 1. Moderately to severely active disease, a Clinical Activity Score of at least 3, a NOSPECS grade of at least 4, and a duration under 3 months were present in ophthalmopathy patients. Any patient with an uncontrolled infection, another autoimmune disease, pregnancy or lactation was excluded. Clinical symptoms, serum thyroxine and TRAb, thyroid ultrasound, and orbital computed tomography formed the basis for the diagnoses. PBMCs were isolated from about 10 ml of fresh peripheral blood by Ficoll-Paque density gradient centrifugation. Trizol reagent was used to extract total RNA, and RNA quality was then checked on an Agilent 2100 Bioanalyzer.

The chain couples TRBV11-2 to TRBJ2-1; TRBD2 aligns with 9 central bases. Sequencing was performed on blood. The TCR was taken from a woman in her 50s with Graves' ophthalmopathy. The CDR3 is CASSLGGRDNNEQFF. At the DNA level, the sequence is TGTGCCAGCAGCTTAGGCGGGAGGGATAACAATGAGCAGTTCTTC.